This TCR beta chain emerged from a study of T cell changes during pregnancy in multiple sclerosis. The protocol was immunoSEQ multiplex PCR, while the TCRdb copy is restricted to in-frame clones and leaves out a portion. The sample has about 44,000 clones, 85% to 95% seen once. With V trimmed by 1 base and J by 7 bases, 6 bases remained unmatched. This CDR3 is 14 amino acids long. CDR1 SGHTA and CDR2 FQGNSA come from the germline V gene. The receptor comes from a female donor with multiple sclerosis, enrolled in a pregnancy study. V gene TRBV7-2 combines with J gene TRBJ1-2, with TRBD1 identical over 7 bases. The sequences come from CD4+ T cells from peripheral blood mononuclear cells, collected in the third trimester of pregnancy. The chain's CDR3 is CASSLVGRDSGYTF. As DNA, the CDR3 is TGTGCCAGCAGCTTAGTGGGCAGGGACAGTGGCTACACCTTC. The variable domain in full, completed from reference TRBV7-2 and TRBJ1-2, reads GAGVSQSPSNKVTEKGKDVELRCDPISGHTALYWYRQSLGQGLEFLIYFQGNSAPDKSGLPSDRFSAERTGGSVSTLTIQRTQQEDSAVYLCASSLVGRDSGYTFGSGTRLTVV.